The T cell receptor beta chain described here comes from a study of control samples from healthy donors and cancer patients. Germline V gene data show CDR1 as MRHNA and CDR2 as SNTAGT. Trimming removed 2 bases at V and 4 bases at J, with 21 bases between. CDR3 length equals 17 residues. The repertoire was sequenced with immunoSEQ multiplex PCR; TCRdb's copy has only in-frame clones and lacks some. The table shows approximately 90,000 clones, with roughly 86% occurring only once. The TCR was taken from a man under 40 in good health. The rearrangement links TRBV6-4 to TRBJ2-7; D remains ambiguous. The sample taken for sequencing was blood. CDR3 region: CASSDPSRVAERYEQYF. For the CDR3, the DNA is TGTGCCAGCAGTGACCCGTCCCGGGTGGCTGAGAGATACGAGCAGTACTTC.